The TCR beta chain under discussion was sequenced for a study of shared clonotypes between healthy human individuals (TCRdb year 2020). Concerning the study at large: A few men and a couple of women, aged 18 to 49 years, made up the cohort. Libraries were prepared and TCR repertoires were sequenced by different laboratories using diverse techniques, in order to increase sequencing depth and limit assay-specific biases. Leukapheresis yielded between about 0.94 and 10 billion PBMCs per donor. To estimate repertoire size and how much clonotypes are shared between individuals, the study performed deep sequencing of blood TCR repertoires from about 5 healthy adults. For each donor, three plates each were used for CD4 naive and CD4 memory, two plates were used for CD8 naive, and one plate was used for CD8 memory.

Donors were healthy HIV-negative adults with no recently reported acute infections or vaccinations. Only Caucasian adults living in Nashville, Tennessee, USA were represented among the donors. CD4+ T cells were enriched by magnetic negative selection, after which naive cells were positively selected on CD45RA and the negative fraction was taken as the memory subset. Blood was obtained by leukapheresis, after which PBMCs were separated by Ficoll-Histopaque density gradient centrifugation and cryopreserved in liquid nitrogen vapor phase. Purity and quantity of every magnetically sorted T cell population were checked by analytical flow cytometry. Genomic DNA was isolated from each sorted fraction and quantified by UV absorbance on a Nanodrop 2000c. The paper's findings and limits, for the study overall: Rarefaction of sorted-subset datasets indicated incomplete sequencing despite the large sequencing depth. About 4.5% of naive CD4, around 4% of naive CD8, about 2.4% of memory CD4, and less than 0.45% of memory CD8 clonotypes were shared across several donors. Sampling was restricted to blood, and TCR repertoires in tissues likely differ from the TCR repertoires found in blood. Clonotypes shared by all four sorted-subset donors showed higher generation probabilities than non-shared clonotypes. Larger estimated clonotype richness was generally found for naive subsets than for memory subsets. Because the study included only a small number of donors, the genetic and exposure-history diversity represented was limited. Based on pairwise subsampling, the degree of clonotype sharing among donors was expected to be affected by sequencing depth.

TCR CDR3 regions were amplified from genomic DNA by multiplex PCR using the deep immunoSEQ assay. Extracted genomic DNA from each cell subset was spread evenly across all wells of several immunoSEQ 96-well plates, with each plate serving as a replicate. For sorted subsets, approximately 210 ng genomic DNA, equal to about 30,000 T cell genomes, was loaded into each replicate PCR. The purified libraries were quantified using a Qubit 3.0 fluorometer, sized with a Bioanalyzer 2100, and then quantified again using the KAPA Library Quantification kit. Every immunoSEQ 96-well plate was sequenced on a separate single-read 150-cycle Illumina NextSeq 550 flow cell. As for the authors' bioinformatics: Because the immunoSEQ output included only junctional sequences and no quality scores, the filtering could not be the same as the filtering used for full-length reads. To assign V/J genes and CDR3, sequences were annotated against IMGT germline references using PyIR, a Python wrapper for IgBLAST v1.9. Reads with weak V/J assignments (E-value above 1e-6), missing CDR3, stop codons, out-of-frame junctions, or ambiguous translated residues were removed. A V3J clonotype was defined by an identical inferred V gene, J gene, and CDR3 amino acid sequence. Percentage overlap between repertoires was calculated by dividing the number of shared unique clonotypes by the size of the smaller repertoire. Richness of each repertoire was evaluated using RTK rarefaction, the Chao1 estimator, and Recon v2.1 estimates of unobserved clonotypes. Generation probabilities were computed with OLGA for all TCRbeta clonotypes obtained by the gDNA method from several donors. The clones in this table, taken by TCRdb from immuneACCESS, are in-frame only. Not every clone is retained; where verified, under half of the shortfall comes from an unresolved V gene, and the cause of the rest is unknown. V, J and clone size derive from that table, while D and trimming were established from the DNA sequence. For this sample the table gives about 1.1 million clones, of which 60% to 85% were detected only once. Roughly 0.83% of the sample is taken by the ten largest.

Inclusive of the bounding cysteine and phenylalanine, the CDR3 is 14 residues long. Only the CDR3 portion is preserved as DNA: 42 bases, with reading frame beginning at the first base. V drops 3 bases and J drops 4 bases, leaving 12 bases in between. From a lookup of the germline V gene (reference sequence), CDR1 and CDR2 are SGHAT and FQDESV. Details on this clone: Its target antigen remains unknown. No qualities accompany the bases; no much larger clone lies one base away.

The sequenced sample was memory CD4+ T cells from PBMCs. Taken with the paper, the label for cell subset or site translates to: CD45RA-negative fraction. Here the chain combines TRBV11-1 and TRBJ1-1; TRBD1 is perhaps the D gene, given 6 matching bases. The source is a man aged 18 to 30 in good health. Some clones in this sample may be carry-over from other donors' samples. This receptor has the CDR3 CASSFNRDGTEAFF. The DNA is as follows: TGTGCCAGCAGCTTCAACAGGGATGGCACTGAAGCTTTCTTT.